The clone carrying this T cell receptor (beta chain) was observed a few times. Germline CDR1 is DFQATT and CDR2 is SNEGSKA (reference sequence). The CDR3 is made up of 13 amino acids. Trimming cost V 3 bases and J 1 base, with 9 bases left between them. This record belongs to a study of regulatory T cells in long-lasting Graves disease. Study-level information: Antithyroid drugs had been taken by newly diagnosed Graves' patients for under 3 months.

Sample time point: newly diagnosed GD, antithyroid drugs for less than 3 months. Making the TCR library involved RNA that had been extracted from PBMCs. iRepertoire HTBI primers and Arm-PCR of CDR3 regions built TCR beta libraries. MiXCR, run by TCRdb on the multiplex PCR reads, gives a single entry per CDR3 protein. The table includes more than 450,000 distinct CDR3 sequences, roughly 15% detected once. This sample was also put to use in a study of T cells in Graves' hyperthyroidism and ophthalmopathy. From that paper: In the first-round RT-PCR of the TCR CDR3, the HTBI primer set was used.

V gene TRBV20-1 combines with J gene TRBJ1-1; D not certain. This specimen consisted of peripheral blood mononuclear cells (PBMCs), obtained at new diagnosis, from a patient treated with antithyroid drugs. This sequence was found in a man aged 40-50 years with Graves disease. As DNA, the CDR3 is TGCAGTGCTAGCCTCAGTGCGAACACTGAAGCTTTCTTT. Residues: CSASLSANTEAFF.